The entry below gives a single T cell receptor beta chain sequence along with its context. As yet, its antigen is unknown. The CDR3 runs to 14 residues. Germline V CDR1 and CDR2: SGHNT, YYREEE (reference sequence). J lost 5 bases, V lost 3 bases, and 6 bases had no gene match. The data were taken from a study of T cell responses to AZD1222 COVID-19 vaccine. Whole-study results and caveats: Targeting of unmutated variant regions was reportedly seen in nearly half of spike-specific TCRs. Of the AZD1222 recipients, only 5 or 6 were seropositive at baseline. Only after the peak T cell response were repertoires sampled. Among vaccine-associated CD4 TCRs, coverage spanned spike, with dominance at 160-218 and 743-854.

Assay: immunoSEQ multiplex PCR; the TCRdb copy retains only in-frame clones and omits some. The table has 130,000 to 150,000 clones, 90% to 95% seen once; the top ten hold 2.8%. The chain joins TRBV5-4 to TRBJ1-1; 8 bases fit TRBD1. This receptor was obtained from an adult in good health. The sample here was peripheral blood, taken on day 0 of MenACWY control vaccination. As DNA, the CDR3 is TGTGCCAGCAGCTACGGACAGGGAAAGACTGAAGCTTTCTTT. Its protein is CASSYGQGKTEAFF.